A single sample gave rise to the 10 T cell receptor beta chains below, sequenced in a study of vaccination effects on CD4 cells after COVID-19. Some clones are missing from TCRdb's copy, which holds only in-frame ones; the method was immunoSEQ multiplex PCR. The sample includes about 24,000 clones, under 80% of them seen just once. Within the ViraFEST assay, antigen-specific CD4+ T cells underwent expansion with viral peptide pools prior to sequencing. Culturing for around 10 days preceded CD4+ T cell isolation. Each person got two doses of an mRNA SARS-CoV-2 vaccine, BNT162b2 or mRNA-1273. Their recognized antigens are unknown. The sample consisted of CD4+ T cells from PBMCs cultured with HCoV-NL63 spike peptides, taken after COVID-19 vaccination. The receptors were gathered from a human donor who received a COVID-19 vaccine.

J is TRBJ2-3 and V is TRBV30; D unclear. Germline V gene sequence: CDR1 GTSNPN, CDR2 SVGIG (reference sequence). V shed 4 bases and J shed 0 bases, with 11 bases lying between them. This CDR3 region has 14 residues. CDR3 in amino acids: CAWNREPSTDTQYF. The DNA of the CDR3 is TGTGCCTGGAACCGTGAACCTAGCACAGATACGCAGTATTTT.

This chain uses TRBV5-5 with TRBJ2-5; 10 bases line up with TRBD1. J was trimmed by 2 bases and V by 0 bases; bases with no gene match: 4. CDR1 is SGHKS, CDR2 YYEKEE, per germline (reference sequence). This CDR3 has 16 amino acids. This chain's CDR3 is CASSLAGTGVQETQYF. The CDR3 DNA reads TGTGCCAGCAGCTTGGCCGGGACAGGGGTACAAGAGACCCAGTACTTC.

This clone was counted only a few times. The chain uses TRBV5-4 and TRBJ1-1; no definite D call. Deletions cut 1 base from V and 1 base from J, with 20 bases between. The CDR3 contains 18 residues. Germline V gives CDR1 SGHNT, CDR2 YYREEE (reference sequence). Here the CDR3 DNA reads TGTGCCAGCAGCTTGAGTATCCGGACTTACAAGGGGAACACTGAAGCTTTCTTT. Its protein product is CASSLSIRTYKGNTEAFF.

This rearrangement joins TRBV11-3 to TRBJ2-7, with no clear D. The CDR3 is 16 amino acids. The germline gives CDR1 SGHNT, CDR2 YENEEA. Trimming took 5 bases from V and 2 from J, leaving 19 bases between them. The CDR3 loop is CASSRHGGIATYEQYF. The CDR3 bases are TGTGCCAGCAGCCGGCATGGTGGGATAGCAACCTACGAGCAGTACTTC. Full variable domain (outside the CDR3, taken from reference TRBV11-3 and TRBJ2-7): EAGVVQSPRYKIIEKKQPVAFWCNPISGHNTLYWYLQNLGQGPELLIRYENEEAVDDSQLPKDRFSAERLKGVDSTLKIQPAELGDSAVYLCASSRHGGIATYEQYFGPGTRLTVT.

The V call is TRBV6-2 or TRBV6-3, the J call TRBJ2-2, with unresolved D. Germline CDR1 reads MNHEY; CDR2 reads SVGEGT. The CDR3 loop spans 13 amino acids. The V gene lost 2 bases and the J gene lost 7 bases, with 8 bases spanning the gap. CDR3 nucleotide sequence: TGTGCCAGCAGTTACGCTCTGGGCGGGGAGCTGTTTTTT. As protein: CASSYALGGELFF.

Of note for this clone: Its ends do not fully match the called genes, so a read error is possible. The CDR3 sequence is CASSLAGGLDEQYF. The CDR3 bases are TGTGCCAGCAGCCTAGCGGGAGGTCTAGATGAGCAGTACTTC. V and J are TRBV11-1 and TRBJ2-7; 11 nucleotides align to TRBD2. The CDR3 runs to 14 residues. Per germline, CDR1 SGHAT and CDR2 FQDESV (reference sequence).

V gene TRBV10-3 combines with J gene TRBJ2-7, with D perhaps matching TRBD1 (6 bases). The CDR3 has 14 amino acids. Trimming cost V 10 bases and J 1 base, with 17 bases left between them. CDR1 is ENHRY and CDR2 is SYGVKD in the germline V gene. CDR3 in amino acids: CATRTGQKSYEQYF. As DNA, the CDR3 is TGTGCCACTCGGACCGGACAGAAGTCCTACGAGCAGTACTTC.

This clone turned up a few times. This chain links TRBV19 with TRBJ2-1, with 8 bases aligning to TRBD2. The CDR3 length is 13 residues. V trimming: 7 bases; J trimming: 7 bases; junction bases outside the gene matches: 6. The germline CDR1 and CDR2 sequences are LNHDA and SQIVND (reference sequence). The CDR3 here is CASTSLAVNEQFF. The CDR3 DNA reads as TGTGCCAGTACGTCACTAGCGGTAAATGAGCAGTTCTTC. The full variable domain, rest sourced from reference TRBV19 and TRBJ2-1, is DGGITQSPKYLFRKEGQNVTLSCEQNLNHDAMYWYRQDPGQGLRLIYYSQIVNDFQKGDIAEGYSVSREKKESFPLTVTSAQKNPTAFYLCASTSLAVNEQFFGPGTRLTVL.

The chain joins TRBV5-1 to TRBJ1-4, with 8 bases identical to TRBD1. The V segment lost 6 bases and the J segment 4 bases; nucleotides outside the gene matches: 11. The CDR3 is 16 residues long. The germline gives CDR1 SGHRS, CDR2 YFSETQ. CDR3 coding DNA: TGCGCCAGCACTCAGGGGGCGCCGGGAAGTAATGAAAAACTGTTTTTT. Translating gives CASTQGAPGSNEKLFF.

As DNA, the CDR3 is TGTGCCAGCAGCTTAGGGAGAACAGCTGGCAATGAGCAGTTCTTC. Amino acid sequence: CASSLGRTAGNEQFF. The V and J genes are TRBV7-9 and TRBJ2-1, with D uncertain. The CDR3 covers 15 residues. Germline V gene lookup returns CDR1 SEHNR and CDR2 FQNEAQ (reference sequence). Trimming took off 1 base at V and 6 bases at J, with 13 bases between the two ends.